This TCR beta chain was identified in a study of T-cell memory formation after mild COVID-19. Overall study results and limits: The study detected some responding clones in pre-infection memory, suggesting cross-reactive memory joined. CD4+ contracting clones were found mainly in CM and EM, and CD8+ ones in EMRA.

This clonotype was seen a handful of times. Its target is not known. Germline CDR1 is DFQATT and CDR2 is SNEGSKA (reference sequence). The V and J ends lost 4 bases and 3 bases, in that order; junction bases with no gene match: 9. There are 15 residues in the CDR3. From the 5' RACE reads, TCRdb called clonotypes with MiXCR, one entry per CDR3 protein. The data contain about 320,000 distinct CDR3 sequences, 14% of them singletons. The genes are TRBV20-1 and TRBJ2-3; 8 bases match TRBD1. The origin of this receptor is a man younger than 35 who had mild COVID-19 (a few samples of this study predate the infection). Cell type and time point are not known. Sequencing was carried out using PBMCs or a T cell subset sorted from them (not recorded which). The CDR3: CSATRTGMFTDTQYF. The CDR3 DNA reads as TGCAGTGCTACCAGGACAGGGATGTTTACAGATACGCAGTATTTT.